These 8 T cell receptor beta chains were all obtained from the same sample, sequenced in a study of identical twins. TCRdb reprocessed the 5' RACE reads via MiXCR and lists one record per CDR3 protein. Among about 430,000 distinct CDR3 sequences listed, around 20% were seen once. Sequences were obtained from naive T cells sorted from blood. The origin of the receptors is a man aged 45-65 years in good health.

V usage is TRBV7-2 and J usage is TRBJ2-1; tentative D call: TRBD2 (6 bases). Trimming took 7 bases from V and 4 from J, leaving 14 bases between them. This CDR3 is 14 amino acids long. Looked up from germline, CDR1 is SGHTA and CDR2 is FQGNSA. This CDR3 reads CASTKEGLYNEQFF. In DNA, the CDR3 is TGTGCCAGCACCAAGGAGGGACTTTACAATGAGCAGTTCTTC.

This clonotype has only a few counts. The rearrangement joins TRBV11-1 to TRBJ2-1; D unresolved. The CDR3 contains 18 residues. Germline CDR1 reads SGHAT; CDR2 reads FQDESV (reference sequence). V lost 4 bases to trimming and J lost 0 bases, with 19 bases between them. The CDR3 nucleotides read TGTGCCAGCAGCTCCTCTGTGCTCTCCGGAATCTCCTACAATGAGCAGTTCTTC. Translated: CASSSSVLSGISYNEQFF. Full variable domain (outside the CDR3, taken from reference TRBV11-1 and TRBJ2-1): EAEVAQSPRYKITEKSQAVAFWCDPISGHATLYWYRQILGQGPELLVQFQDESVVDDSQLPKDRFSAERLKGVDSTLKIQPAELGDSAMYLCASSSSVLSGISYNEQFFGPGTRLTVL.

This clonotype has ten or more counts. CDR3 DNA: TGTGCCAGCAGTTACTTACGGGGGCCCAACACAGATACGCAGTATTTT. Residues: CASSYLRGPNTDTQYF. The V gene is TRBV6-2 or TRBV6-3, the J gene TRBJ2-3; TRBD1 or TRBD2 may be the D gene (6 bases each). CDR1 and CDR2 from the germline V gene are MNHEY and SVGEGT. The CDR3 covers 16 residues. The V and J ends lost 1 base and 2 bases respectively, with 13 bases between them.

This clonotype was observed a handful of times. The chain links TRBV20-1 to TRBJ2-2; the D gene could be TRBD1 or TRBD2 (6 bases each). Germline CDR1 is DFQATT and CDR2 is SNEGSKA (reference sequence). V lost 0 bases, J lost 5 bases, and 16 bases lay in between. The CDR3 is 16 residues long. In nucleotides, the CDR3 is TGCAGTGCTAGAGACGGGGGCCGGGGCGGGACCGGGGAGCTGTTTTTT. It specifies CSARDGGRGGTGELFF.

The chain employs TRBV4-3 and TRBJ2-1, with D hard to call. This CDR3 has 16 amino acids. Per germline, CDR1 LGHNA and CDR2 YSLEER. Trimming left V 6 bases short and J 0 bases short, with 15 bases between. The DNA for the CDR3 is TGCGCCAGCAGTCGTAACATAGTAGCCTCCTACAATGAGCAGTTCTTC. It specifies CASSRNIVASYNEQFF.

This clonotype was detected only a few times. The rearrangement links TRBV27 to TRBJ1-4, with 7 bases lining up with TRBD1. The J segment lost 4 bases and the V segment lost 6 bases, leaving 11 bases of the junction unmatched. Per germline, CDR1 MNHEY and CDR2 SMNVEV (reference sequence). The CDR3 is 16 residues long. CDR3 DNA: TGTGCCAGCAGGCCCGATACAGGGGCCTATAATGAAAAACTGTTTTTT. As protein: CASRPDTGAYNEKLFF.

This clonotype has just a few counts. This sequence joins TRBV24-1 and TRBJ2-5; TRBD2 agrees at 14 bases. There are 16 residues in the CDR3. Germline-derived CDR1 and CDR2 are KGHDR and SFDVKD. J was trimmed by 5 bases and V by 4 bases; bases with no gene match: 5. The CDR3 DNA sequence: TGTGCCACCAGTGACCCGGGACTAGCGGGAGAGGAGACCCAGTACTTC. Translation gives CATSDPGLAGEETQYF.

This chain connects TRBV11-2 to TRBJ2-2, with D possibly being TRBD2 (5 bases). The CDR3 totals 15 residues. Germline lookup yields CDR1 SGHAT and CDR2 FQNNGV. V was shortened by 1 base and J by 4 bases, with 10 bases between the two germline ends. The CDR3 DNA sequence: TGTGCCAGCAGCTTAGGTCGTAGCGTCACCGGGGAGCTGTTTTTT. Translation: CASSLGRSVTGELFF.